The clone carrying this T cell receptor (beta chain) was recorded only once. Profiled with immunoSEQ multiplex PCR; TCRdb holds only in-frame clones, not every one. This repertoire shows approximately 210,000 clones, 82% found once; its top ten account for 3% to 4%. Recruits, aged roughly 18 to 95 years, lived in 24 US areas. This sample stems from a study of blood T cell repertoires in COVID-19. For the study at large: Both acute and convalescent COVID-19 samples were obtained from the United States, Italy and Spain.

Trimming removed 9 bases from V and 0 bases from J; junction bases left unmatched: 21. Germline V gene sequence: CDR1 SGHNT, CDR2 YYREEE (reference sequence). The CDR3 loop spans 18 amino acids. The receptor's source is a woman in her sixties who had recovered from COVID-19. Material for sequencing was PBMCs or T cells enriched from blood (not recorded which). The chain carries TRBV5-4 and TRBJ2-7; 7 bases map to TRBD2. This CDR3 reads CAIPGRGASGTGSYEQYF. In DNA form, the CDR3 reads TGTGCCATCCCTGGTAGGGGCGCTAGCGGAACCGGCTCCTACGAGCAGTACTTC.